The clone carrying this T cell receptor (beta chain) has at least ten counts. Antigen unknown. The data were obtained in a study of T cells after posttransplantation cyclophosphamide. Assay: immunoSEQ multiplex PCR; the TCRdb copy retains only in-frame clones and omits some. The record shows 40,000 or so clones for this sample, with no singletons present. The CDR3 spans 16 residues. V trimming: 4 bases; J trimming: 4 bases; junction bases outside the gene matches: 7. Germline V gene sequence: CDR1 MDHEN, CDR2 SYDVKM. General study points: Donor CD8+ memory clones often dominated recipient blood repertoires at later times.

The chain joins TRBV28 to TRBJ1-2, with 12 bases matching TRBD1. The source is a young man in good health and a related stem cell transplant donor. Sequencing was carried out using PBMCs. The CDR3 loop is CASSYGTGGESYGYTF. The CDR3 DNA follows: TGTGCCAGCAGTTATGGGACAGGGGGCGAGAGCTATGGCTACACCTTC.